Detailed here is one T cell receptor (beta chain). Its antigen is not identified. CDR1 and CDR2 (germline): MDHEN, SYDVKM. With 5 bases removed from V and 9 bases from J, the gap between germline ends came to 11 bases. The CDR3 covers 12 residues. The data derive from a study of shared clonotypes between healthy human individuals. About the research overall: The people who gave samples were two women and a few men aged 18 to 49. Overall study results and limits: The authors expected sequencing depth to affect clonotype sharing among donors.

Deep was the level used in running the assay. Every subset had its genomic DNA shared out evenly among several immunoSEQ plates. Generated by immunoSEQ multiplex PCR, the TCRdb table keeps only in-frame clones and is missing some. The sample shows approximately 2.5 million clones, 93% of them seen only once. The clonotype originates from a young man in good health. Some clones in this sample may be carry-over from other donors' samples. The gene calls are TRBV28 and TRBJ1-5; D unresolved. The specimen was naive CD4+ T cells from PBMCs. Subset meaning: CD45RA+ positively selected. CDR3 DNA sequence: TGTGCCAGCAGTCCTTATATACGGCCCCAGCATTTT. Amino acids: CASSPYIRPQHF. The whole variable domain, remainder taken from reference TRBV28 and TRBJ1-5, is DVKVTQSSRYLVKRTGEKVFLECVQDMDHENMFWYRQDPGLGLRLIYFSYDVKMKEKGDIPEGYSVSREKKERFSLILESASTNQTSMYLCASSPYIRPQHFGDGTRLSIL.